The 10 T cell receptor beta chains listed next were all sequenced from one sample in a study of blood T cell repertoires in COVID-19. Clones were sequenced by immunoSEQ multiplex PCR, and TCRdb holds only the in-frame ones, with some missing. Here the sample spans about 280,000 clones, 70% to 90% being singletons. The material sequenced was peripheral blood. The receptors originated from a woman in her 70s with acute or convalescent COVID-19.

The rearrangement joins TRBV10-1 to TRBJ2-5, with 12 bases aligning to TRBD2. This CDR3 is built from 15 residues. The germline CDR1 and CDR2 sequences are WNHNN and SYGVQD (reference sequence). The V and J ends lost 8 bases and 5 bases, in that order; junction bases with no gene match: 9. The CDR3 DNA is TGCGCCAGCTCCCAGACTAGCGGGGGTGCTGAGACCCAGTACTTC. Protein product: CASSQTSGGAETQYF.

Only one count was recorded for this clone. The rearrangement links TRBV6-6 to TRBJ2-2; D unresolved. The CDR3 runs 14 residues. In germline, CDR1 is MNHNY, CDR2 SVGAGI (reference sequence). V lost 7 bases and J 4 bases, leaving 13 bases between the germline ends. The CDR3 DNA reads TGTGCCAGCACCACTTTATTACTCACCGGGGAGCTGTTTTTT. This sequence encodes CASTTLLLTGELFF.

Turning to this clone: Different DNA sequences within this sample yield the same CDR3. The chain carries TRBV11-2 and TRBJ1-3; the D is unclear. Germline V gene data show CDR1 as SGHAT and CDR2 as FQNNGV. This CDR3 region has 14 residues. V lost 3 bases to trimming and J lost 0 bases, with 6 bases between them. The chain's CDR3 is CASSLSISGNTIYF. In DNA form, the CDR3 reads TGTGCCAGCAGCTTGTCCATCTCTGGAAACACCATATATTTT. Based on the CDR3 plus reference TRBV11-2 and TRBJ1-3, the full variable domain is EAGVAQSPRYKIIEKRQSVAFWCNPISGHATLYWYQQILGQGPKLLIQFQNNGVVDDSQLPKDRFSAERLKGVDSTLKIQPAKLEDSAVYLCASSLSISGNTIYFGEGSWLTVV.

The gene calls are TRBV7-9 and TRBJ2-6; tentative D call: TRBD2 (6 bases). The germline V and J ends were trimmed by 5 bases and 0 bases, with 8 bases remaining between them. Per the germline V gene, CDR1 is SEHNR and CDR2 is FQNEAQ (reference sequence). This CDR3 contains 15 residues. In DNA form, the CDR3 reads TGTGCCAGCAGCCCGGAGGGCTCTGGGGCCAACGTCCTGACTTTC. This translates into CASSPEGSGANVLTF.

The chain joins TRBV3-1 (or the pseudogene TRBV3-2) to TRBJ2-3, with D unresolved. Germline V gives CDR1 LGHDT, CDR2 YNNKEL (reference sequence). The CDR3 covers 16 residues. Trimming stripped 2 bases from V and 3 bases from J, with 15 bases between. The CDR3 protein is CASSQNLPRVTDTQYF. CDR3 coding DNA: TGTGCCAGCAGCCAAAACCTCCCCCGGGTAACAGATACGCAGTATTTT.

The gene calls are TRBV2 and TRBJ2-1; 7 bases are a match to TRBD2. After removal of 8 bases from V and 1 base from J, the junction contained 11 bases not matched to a gene. Germline CDR1 SNHLY, CDR2 FYNNEI. CDR3 length equals 16 residues. For the CDR3, the DNA is TGTGCCAGCGGCTGGACCGCCGGGGGGTCCTACAATGAGCAGTTCTTC. Its protein product is CASGWTAGGSYNEQFF. The full variable domain, completed using reference TRBV2 and TRBJ2-1, is EPEVTQTPSHQVTQMGQEVILRCVPISNHLYFYWYRQILGQKVEFLVSFYNNEISEKSEIFDDQFSVERPDGSNFTLKIRSTKLEDSAMYFCASGWTAGGSYNEQFFGPGTRLTVL.

The V and J genes are TRBV9 and TRBJ1-2; D unclear. Germline V gene lookup returns CDR1 SGDLS and CDR2 YYNGEE. The CDR3 runs to 14 residues. The V and J ends lost 0 bases and 0 bases respectively, with 6 bases between them. This CDR3 is CASSVALANYGYTF. The CDR3 DNA is TGTGCCAGCAGCGTAGCCTTAGCTAACTATGGCTACACCTTC.

The chain has TRBV9 and TRBJ2-5; 8 bases are a match to TRBD1. Unmatched junction bases numbered 12, after V lost 3 bases and J lost 5 bases. The CDR3 is made up of 16 amino acids. Germline CDR1 reads SGDLS; CDR2 reads YYNGEE. The DNA of the CDR3 is TGTGCCAGCAGCGATTTTACCGGGACAGGTGGGGAGACCCAGTACTTC. Translating it yields CASSDFTGTGGETQYF.

The chain links TRBV5-1 to TRBJ2-3; 13 bases match TRBD2. Germline V lookup: CDR1 SGHRS, CDR2 YFSETQ. After removal of 9 bases from V and 7 bases from J, the junction contained 8 bases not matched to a gene. The CDR3 consists of 14 residues. The CDR3 protein is CATAGLAGANTQYF. Written as DNA, the CDR3 is TGCGCCACCGCCGGACTAGCGGGGGCGAATACGCAGTATTTT.

The chain joins TRBV13 to TRBJ2-3, with TRBD2 identical over 7 bases. J gave up 6 bases and V 2 bases, and 8 bases lay outside the gene matches. The germline V gene has CDR1 PRHDT and CDR2 FYEKMQ (reference sequence). This CDR3 region has 15 residues. In DNA form, the CDR3 reads TGTGCCAGCAGCTTATCAGGACTAGTTGGGGATACGCAGTATTTT. This encodes CASSLSGLVGDTQYF.